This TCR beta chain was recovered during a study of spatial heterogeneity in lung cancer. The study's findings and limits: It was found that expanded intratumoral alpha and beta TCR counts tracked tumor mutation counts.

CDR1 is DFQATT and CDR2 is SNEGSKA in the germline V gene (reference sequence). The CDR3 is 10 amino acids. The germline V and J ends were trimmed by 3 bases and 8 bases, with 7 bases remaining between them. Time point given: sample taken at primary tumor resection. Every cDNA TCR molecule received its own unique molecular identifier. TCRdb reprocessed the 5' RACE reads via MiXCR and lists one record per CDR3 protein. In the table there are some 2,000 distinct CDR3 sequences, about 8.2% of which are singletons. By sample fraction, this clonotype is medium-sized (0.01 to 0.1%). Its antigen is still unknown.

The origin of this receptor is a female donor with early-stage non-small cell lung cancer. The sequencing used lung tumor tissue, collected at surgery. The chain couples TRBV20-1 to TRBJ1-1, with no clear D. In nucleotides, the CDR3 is TGCAGTGCTAGGGAGCGGGAAGCTTTCTTT. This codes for CSAREREAFF.